This T cell receptor beta chain was sequenced in a study of identical twins (dated by TCRdb to 2016 to 2018). About the full investigation: The study deep-sequenced TCR alpha and beta repertoires from monozygotic twins, unrelated adults of various ages and cord blood to test whether fetal clonotypes persist. To rule out contamination, replicate twin experiments were performed at different times with different library preparation protocols.

Only healthy Caucasian donors were included. Three pairs of female monozygotic twins, all aged 18 to 29 years, were included in the twin cohort. Peripheral blood mononuclear cells were used as the source from which RNA for TCR libraries was isolated. Points the paper makes about the study in general: Compared with coincidental sharing between unrelated individuals, out-of-frame TCR alpha sequences shared between twins showed an excess of sequences with low generation probability. Invariant T cells such as MAIT and iNKT could partly confound zero-insertion analyses, though diverse VJ usage argued against this for most clonotypes. In monozygotic twins, out-of-frame TCR alpha sharing was systematically underestimated by recombination models, although the models agreed with sharing between unrelated individuals. Conclusions relied on cross-sectional statistical analysis, since the same donors could not be followed over many years. Fewer insertions were carried by abundant cord blood beta clonotypes; a weaker similar trend was observed in young adult naive repertoires, while no such trend was observed in memory repertoires. In beta out-of-frame sequences, excess twin sharing was weaker, because having fewer shared sequences lowered the signal-to-noise ratio.

This clonotype was detected only a few times. What this receptor recognizes is not known. No base quality values were provided; no much bigger clone lies one nucleotide off. Taken from the germline V gene, the CDR1 and CDR2 loops are MGHRA and YSYEKL. Measured from the cysteine to the phenylalanine, the CDR3 is 16 residues long. Kept here is only the CDR3 DNA, which spans 48 bases and is read in frame from base 1. Trimming at the junction amounts to 3 bases on V and 2 bases on J, and the germline ends lie 16 bases apart. The library was generated by 5' RACE. Sequenced using an Illumina HiSeq 2000. A universal primer binding site was introduced by template switching, and a unique molecular identifier was present in the final cDNA, enabling accurate counting of TCR cDNA molecules. Specific primers in the conserved constant-segment region were used to synthesize first-strand cDNA for the TCR alpha and beta chains. To control for contamination, each cDNA library was double barcoded with a SMART-Mk sample barcode plus Illumina barcodes. TruSeq adapter sequences and Illumina sample barcodes were added in two successive PCR steps. Sequencing of the TCR alpha and beta cDNA libraries was done on the Illumina HiSeq platform using custom primers. On the authors' methods: Raw reads were processed with MiGEC to extract unique molecular identifiers, and MiXCR was used to determine CDR3 positions. For each individual, recombination models were inferred using an EM algorithm with the repgenHMM and IGoR tools. The analysis of shared clonotypes was done with the tcR package in R, with sharing normalized by the product of cloneset sizes. To study raw recombination without the effects of thymic and clonal selection, out-of-frame nonproductive sequences were analyzed. The raw public data were reprocessed by TCRdb itself: fastp quality trimming at Q25, MiXCR clonotype calling, in-frame beta chains only. A single entry per CDR3 protein holds the most common genes and DNA from its merged rows. V and J calls and clone size were set by TCRdb, not the authors. The sample table contains about 900,000 distinct CDR3 sequences; only one count was recorded for approximately 13% of them. 1.5% to 2% of the sample is in the top ten clones.

These same data were also listed under a study on yellow fever vaccine responses in identical twins. The second study's authors report: According to the authors, in identical twins the way T cells responded to vaccination appeared partly convergent and partly personalized. The study precisely tracked vaccine-responding T cell clones in identical twins.

The chain couples TRBV4-1 to TRBJ2-5; the D gene is perhaps TRBD2, from 5 matching bases. The sequenced sample was PBMCs. The receptor's source is a woman in her late teens or twenties in good health. The DNA is TGCGCCAGCAGCCAGCCGCCGGTCGGGATTCAAGAGACCCAGTACTTC. It translates as CASSQPPVGIQETQYF.